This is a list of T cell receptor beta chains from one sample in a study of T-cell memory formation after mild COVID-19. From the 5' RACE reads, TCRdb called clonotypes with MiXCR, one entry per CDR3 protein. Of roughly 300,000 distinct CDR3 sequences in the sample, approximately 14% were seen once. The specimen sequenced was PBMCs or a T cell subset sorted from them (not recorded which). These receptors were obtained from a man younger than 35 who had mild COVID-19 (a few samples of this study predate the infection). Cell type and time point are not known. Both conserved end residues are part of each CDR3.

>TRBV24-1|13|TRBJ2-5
CATMGAPRETQYF
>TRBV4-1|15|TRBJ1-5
CASSQDIGGGQPQHF
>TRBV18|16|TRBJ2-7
CASSPPRLAGSHEQYF
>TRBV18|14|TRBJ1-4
CASSPSLTDEKLFF
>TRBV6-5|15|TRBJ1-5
CASTAVAGLSQPQHF
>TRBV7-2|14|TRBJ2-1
CASSFPQRGAGQFF
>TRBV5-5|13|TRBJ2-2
CASSFPGSGELFF
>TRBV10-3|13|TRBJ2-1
CAMGLAPYNEQFF
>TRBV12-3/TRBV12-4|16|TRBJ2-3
CASSIRDTTSTDTQYF
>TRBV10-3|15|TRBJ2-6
CAISFTQAGANVLTF
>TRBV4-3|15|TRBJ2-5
CASSFSGGDQETQYF
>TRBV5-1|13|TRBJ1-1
CASSLGGAPEAFF
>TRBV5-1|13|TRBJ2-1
CASSQRSVGEQFF
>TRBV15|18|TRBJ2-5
CATSRAWGHRDEQETQYF
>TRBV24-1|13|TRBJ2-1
CATSVGSSNEQFF